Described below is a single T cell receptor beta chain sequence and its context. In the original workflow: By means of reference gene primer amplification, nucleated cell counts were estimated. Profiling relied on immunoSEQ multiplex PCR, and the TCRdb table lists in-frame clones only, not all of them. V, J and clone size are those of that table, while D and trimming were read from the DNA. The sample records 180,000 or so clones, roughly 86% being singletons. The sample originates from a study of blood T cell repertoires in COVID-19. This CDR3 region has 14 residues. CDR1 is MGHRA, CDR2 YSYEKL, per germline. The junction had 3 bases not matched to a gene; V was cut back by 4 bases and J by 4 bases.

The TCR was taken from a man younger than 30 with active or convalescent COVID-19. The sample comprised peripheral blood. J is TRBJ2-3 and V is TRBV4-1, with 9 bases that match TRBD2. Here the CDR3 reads CASSLSGSADTQYF. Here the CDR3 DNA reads TGCGCCAGCAGCCTTAGCGGGAGTGCAGATACGCAGTATTTT.